This T cell receptor (beta chain) was profiled in a study of blood T cell repertoires in COVID-19. Study-level information: Donors in the United States, Italy and Spain gave samples during acute or convalescent COVID-19. Nucleic acid was either cDNA or gDNA, and it came from T cells, B-cell-depleted T cells, or PBMCs.

Participants were aged 18 to 89 years from 24 US areas. The V gene lost 3 bases and the J gene lost 8 bases, with 11 bases spanning the gap. Germline CDR1 SGHTA, CDR2 FQGNSA. The CDR3 covers 13 residues. Some clones are missing from TCRdb's copy, which holds only in-frame ones; the method was immunoSEQ multiplex PCR. Found here are under 500,000 clones, about 85% of them singletons; the top ten hold almost 2%. There are a few counts of this clone. The sample consisted of PBMCs or T cells enriched from blood (not recorded which). The TCR comes from a woman aged 18-35 years with acute COVID-19. The V gene is TRBV7-2, the J gene TRBJ2-1; perhaps TRBD2 as D (5 bases). CDR3 loop: CASSFGVLDEQFF. CDR3 DNA sequence: TGTGCCAGCAGCTTCGGGGTTTTGGATGAGCAGTTCTTC. Together with reference TRBV7-2 and TRBJ2-1, the CDR3 gives the full variable domain: GAGVSQSPSNKVTEKGKDVELRCDPISGHTALYWYRQSLGQGLEFLIYFQGNSAPDKSGLPSDRFSAERTGGSVSTLTIQRTQQEDSAVYLCASSFGVLDEQFFGPGTRLTVL.